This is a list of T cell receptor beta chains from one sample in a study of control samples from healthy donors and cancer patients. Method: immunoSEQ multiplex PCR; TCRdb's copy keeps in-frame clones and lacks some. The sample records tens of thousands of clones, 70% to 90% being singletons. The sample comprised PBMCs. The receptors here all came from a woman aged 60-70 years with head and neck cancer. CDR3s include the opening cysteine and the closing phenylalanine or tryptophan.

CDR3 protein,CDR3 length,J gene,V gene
CASSPVPHPNIQYF,14,TRBJ2-4,TRBV7-9
CARLPGPPLGKTQYF,15,TRBJ2-5,TRBV28
CASSLGSFQETQYF,14,TRBJ2-5,TRBV5-1
CASSSGQFGYTF,12,TRBJ1-2,TRBV12-3/TRBV12-4
CASRSGWRFYEQYF,14,TRBJ2-7,TRBV6-5
CASSYSRATVVNEQFF,16,TRBJ2-1,TRBV6-5
CASSLLAGEYNEQFF,15,TRBJ2-1,TRBV5-1
CASSPLTWESSYNSPLHF,18,TRBJ1-6,TRBV28
CASKDTGTSGANEQFF,16,TRBJ2-1,TRBV19
CSVTKGTGSTDTQYF,15,TRBJ2-3,TRBV29-1
CASSEGAFNEKLFF,14,TRBJ1-4,TRBV9
CAISGTSGQAYSYEQYF,17,TRBJ2-7,TRBV10-3
CASSKGGVLTTEAFF,15,TRBJ1-1,TRBV5-1
CASSQAGLAGQMYF,14,TRBJ2-7,TRBV3-1/TRBV3-2
CASSSSPAWASVWGNEQFF,19,TRBJ2-1,TRBV28
CAWSGSYEQYF,11,TRBJ2-7,TRBV30
CASSLPGPGYTF,12,TRBJ1-2,TRBV6-5
CAWSELQGQGGYTF,14,TRBJ1-2,TRBV30
CASREGLAGVGGETQYF,17,TRBJ2-5,TRBV7-3
CASSQDQPLGNTEAFF,16,TRBJ1-1,TRBV3-1/TRBV3-2
CASSLLSVTGGRDTQYF,17,TRBJ2-3,TRBV5-6
CASSFLRDANTGELFF,16,TRBJ2-2,TRBV5-1
CASSEQTATNEKLFF,15,TRBJ1-4,TRBV2
CASSPREGASVEQYF,15,TRBJ2-7,TRBV7-9
CSARYEQFF,9,TRBJ2-1,TRBV20-1
CASGLLTASGANVLTF,16,TRBJ2-6,TRBV27
CASSARLNNNEQFF,14,TRBJ2-1,TRBV9
CASSFGAGVGEQYF,14,TRBJ2-7,TRBV7-9
CASALGTSGSGANVLTF,17,TRBJ2-6,TRBV12-5
CASRNRGAAGNTIYF,15,TRBJ1-3,TRBV6-1
CASSPGNYEQYF,12,TRBJ2-7,TRBV18
CAWSVGGSNEKLFF,14,TRBJ1-4,TRBV30
CASRTSQGGEKLFF,14,TRBJ1-4,TRBV6-6
CASSLSGGIYEQYF,14,TRBJ2-7,TRBV7-8
CASSFLATSTDTQYF,15,TRBJ2-3,TRBV7-9
CASKKTANEKLFF,13,TRBJ1-4,TRBV12-3/TRBV12-4
CASSLVVGAPDTQYF,15,TRBJ2-3,TRBV7-2
CASRSLAANTGELFF,15,TRBJ2-2,TRBV6-5
CASGSGQGRDTEAFF,15,TRBJ1-1,TRBV12-5
CASSSGGGSSYEQYF,15,TRBJ2-7,TRBV28
CSVEERSGGDGTQYF,15,TRBJ2-5,TRBV29-1
CASSEFWQVNEKLFF,15,TRBJ1-4,TRBV6-1
CASSQGTSLLTGELFF,16,TRBJ2-2,TRBV4-1
CASSPEVVGDRTGELFF,17,TRBJ2-2,TRBV19
CAWSAGPYNEQFF,13,TRBJ2-1,TRBV30
CASRIRGLNTEAFF,14,TRBJ1-1,TRBV28
CASSPPRGAFGNTIYF,16,TRBJ1-3,TRBV28
CASSLQGSVGYGYTF,15,TRBJ1-2,TRBV5-6
CASSNLAGASTDTQYF,16,TRBJ2-3,TRBV9
CASSQAWPGGGYGYTF,16,TRBJ1-2,TRBV4-2
CASCRDRGTGELFF,14,TRBJ2-2,TRBV10-1
CASSSFAPGGYTF,13,TRBJ1-2,TRBV28
CASSPSPFLPQGTGELFF,18,TRBJ2-2,TRBV18